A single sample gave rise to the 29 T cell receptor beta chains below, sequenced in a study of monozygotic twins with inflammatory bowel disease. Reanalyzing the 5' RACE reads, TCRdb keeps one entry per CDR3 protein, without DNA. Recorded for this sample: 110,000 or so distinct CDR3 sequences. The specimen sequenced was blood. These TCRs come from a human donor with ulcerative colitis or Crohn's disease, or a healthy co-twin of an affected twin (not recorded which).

This CDR3 reads CASSLGQGVYNEQFF. This chain links TRBV5-1 with TRBJ2-1; TCRdb's assignment of TRBD1 cannot be checked, as there is no DNA. The germline V gene has CDR1 SGHRS and CDR2 YFSETQ. This CDR3 is 15 amino acids long.

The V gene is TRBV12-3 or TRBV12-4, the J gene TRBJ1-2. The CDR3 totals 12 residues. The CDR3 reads CASSLSIGGYTF.

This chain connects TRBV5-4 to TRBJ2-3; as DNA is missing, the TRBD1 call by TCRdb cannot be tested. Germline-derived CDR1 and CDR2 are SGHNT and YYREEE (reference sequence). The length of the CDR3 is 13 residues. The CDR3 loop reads CASSWRGADTQYF.

The CDR3 spells CASSSRGGGEPQHF. This rearrangement joins TRBV5-1 to TRBJ1-5. The CDR3 has 14 residues. The germline gives CDR1 SGHRS, CDR2 YFSETQ.

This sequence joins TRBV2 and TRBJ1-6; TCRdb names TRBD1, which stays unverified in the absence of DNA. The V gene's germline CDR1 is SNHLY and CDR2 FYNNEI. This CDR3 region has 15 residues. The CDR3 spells CAGQSSSSYNSPLHF.

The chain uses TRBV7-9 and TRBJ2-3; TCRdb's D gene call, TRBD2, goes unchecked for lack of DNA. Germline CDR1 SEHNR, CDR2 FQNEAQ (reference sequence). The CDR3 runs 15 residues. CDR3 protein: CASSFSGSPSDTQYF.

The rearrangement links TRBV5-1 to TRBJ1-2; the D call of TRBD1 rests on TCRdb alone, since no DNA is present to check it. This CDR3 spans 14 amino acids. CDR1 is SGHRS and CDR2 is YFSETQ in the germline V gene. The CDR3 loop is CASSNLQGGDGYTF.

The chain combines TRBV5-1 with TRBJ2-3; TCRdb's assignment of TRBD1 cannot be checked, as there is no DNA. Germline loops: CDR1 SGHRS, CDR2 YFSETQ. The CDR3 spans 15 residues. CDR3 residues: CASSLASGGLDTQYF.

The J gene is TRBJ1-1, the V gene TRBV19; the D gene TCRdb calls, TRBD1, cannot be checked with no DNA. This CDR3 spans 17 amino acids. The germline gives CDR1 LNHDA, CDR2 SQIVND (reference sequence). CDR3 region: CASSIMGQHDLNTEAFF.

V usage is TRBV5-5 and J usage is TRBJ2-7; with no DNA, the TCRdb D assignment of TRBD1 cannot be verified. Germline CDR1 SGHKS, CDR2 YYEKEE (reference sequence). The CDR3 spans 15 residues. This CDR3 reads CASSGDRVPSYEQYF. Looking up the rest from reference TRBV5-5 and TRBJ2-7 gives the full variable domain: DAGVTQSPTHLIKTRGQQVTLRCSPISGHKSVSWYQQVLGQGPQFIFQYYEKEERGRGNFPDRFSARQFPNYSSELNVNALLLGDSALYLCASSGDRVPSYEQYFGPGTRLTVT.

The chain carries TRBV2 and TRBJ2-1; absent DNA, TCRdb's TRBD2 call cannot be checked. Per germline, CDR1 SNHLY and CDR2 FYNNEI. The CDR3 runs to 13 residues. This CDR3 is CASTTSGGYEQFF.

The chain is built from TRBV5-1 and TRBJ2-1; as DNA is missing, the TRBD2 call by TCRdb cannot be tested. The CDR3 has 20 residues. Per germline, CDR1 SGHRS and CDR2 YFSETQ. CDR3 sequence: CASSWAPSLAGVSSYNEQFF.

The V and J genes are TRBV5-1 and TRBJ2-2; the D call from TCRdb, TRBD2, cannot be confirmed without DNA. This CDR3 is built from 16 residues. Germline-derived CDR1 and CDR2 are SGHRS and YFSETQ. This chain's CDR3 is CASSLLAGELAGELFF.

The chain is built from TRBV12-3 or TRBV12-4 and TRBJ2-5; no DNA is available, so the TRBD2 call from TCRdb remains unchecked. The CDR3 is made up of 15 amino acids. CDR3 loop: CASSFSGQAQETQYF.

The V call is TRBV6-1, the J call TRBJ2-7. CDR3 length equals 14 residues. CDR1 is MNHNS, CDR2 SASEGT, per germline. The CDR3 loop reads CASSKTGTSYEQYF.

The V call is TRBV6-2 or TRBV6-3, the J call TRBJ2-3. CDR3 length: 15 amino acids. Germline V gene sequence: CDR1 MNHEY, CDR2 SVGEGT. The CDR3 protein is CASSYDRSGTDTQYF.

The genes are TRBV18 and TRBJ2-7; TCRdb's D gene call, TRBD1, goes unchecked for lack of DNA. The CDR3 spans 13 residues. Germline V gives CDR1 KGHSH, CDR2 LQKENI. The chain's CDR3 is CASSKRQTYEQYF. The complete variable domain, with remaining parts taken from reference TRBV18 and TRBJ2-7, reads NAGVMQNPRHLVRRRGQEARLRCSPMKGHSHVYWYRQLPEEGLKFMVYLQKENIIDESGMPKERFSAEFPKEGPSILRIQQVVRGDSAAYFCASSKRQTYEQYFGPGTRLTVT.

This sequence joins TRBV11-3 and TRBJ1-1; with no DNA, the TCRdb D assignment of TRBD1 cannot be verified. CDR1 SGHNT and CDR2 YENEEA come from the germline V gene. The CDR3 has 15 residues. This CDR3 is CASSLVSTGKTEAFF.

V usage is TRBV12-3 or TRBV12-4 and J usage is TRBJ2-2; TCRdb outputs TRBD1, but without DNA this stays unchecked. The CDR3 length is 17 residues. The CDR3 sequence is CASSFPRVHENTGELFF.

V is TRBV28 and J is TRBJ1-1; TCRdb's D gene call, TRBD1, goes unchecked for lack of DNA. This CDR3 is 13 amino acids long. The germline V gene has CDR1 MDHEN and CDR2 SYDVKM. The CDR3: CASSPRQGVAAFF.

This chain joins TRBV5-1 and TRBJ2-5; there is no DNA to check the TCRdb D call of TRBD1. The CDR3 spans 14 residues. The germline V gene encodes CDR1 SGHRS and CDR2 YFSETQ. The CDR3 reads CASSSGTGEETQYF.

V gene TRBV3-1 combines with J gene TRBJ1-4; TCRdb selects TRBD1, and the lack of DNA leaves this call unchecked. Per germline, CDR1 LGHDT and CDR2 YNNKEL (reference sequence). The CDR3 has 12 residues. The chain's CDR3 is CATGQGYEKLFF. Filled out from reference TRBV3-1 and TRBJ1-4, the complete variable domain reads DTAVSQTPKYLVTQMGNDKSIKCEQNLGHDTMYWYKQDSKKFLKIMFSYNNKELIINETVPNRFSPKSPDKAHLNLHINSLELGDSAVYFCATGQGYEKLFFGSGTQLSVL.

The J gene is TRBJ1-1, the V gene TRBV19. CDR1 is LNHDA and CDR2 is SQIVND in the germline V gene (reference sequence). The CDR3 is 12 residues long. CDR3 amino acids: CASSIWGTEAFF.

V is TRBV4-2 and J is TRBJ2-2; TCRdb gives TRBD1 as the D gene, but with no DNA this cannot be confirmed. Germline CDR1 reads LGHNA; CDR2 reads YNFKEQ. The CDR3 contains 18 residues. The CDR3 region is CASSQEVGAGSYGGELFF.

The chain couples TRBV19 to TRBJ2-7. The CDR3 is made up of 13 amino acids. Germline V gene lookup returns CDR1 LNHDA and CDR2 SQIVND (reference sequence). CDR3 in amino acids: CASSIGSGYEQYF.

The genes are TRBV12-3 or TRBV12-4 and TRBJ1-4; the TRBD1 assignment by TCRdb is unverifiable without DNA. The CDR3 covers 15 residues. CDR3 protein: CASSPPDREGEKLFF.

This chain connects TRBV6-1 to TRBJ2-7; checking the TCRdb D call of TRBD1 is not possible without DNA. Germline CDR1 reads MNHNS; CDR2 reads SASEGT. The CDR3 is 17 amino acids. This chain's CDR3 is CASIRAPFGGDAYEQYF.

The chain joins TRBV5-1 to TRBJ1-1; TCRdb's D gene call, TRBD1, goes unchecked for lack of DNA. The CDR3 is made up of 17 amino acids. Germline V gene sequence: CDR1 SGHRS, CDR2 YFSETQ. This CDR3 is CASSLGVGRMLKTEAFF. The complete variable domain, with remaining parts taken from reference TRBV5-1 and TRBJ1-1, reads KAGVTQTPRYLIKTRGQQVTLSCSPISGHRSVSWYQQTPGQGLQFLFEYFSETQRNKGNFPGRFSGRQFSNSRSEMNVSTLELGDSALYLCASSLGVGRMLKTEAFFGQGTRLTVV.

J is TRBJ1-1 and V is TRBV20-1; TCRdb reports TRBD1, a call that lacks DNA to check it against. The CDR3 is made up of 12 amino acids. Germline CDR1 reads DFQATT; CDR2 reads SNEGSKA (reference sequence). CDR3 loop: CSGDRVNTEAFF.